This record concerns one T cell receptor beta chain sequence. It lacks a known antigen. The record has no base qualities; no much larger clone is one base away. The germline V gene (reference sequence) specifies SEHNR as CDR1 and FQNEAQ as CDR2. The CDR3 spans 14 residues, from the cysteine through the phenylalanine. CDR3 DNA only is kept here, 42 bases in frame from base 1. The V and J ends are trimmed by 5 bases and 5 bases, leaving 15 bases between them. The trial excluded patients who had a history of autoimmune disease or were on systemic immunosuppression. Peripheral blood for TCR sequencing was collected from all dose cohorts at baseline, on cycle 4 day 1, and on cycle 7 day 1. Samples were obtained from an open-label, multicenter, first-in-human phase I dose-escalation trial of ivuxolimab. Adults with locally advanced or metastatic melanoma, renal cell, hepatocellular, or head and neck squamous cell carcinoma were enrolled in the trial. Before TCR sequencing, CD4+ and CD8+ T cells were separately sorted from peripheral blood.

For sequencing of the TCRbeta CDR3 region, genomic DNA was extracted from the sorted cells. The immunoSEQ Assay was used to sequence the TCRbeta CDR3 regions. As stored in TCRdb, this immuneACCESS dataset retains in-frame rearrangements with V and J assigned. A fraction of the clones does not appear; measured against another copy, unresolved V genes explain less than half of the discrepancy, and the remainder lacks a known reason. This sample comprises tens of thousands of clones, 91% of them detected only once. The top ten hold around 19% of the sample. This sample was taken from a study of OX40 agonist ivuxolimab in advanced cancers. As for the study more broadly: Ivuxolimab was an agonistic, fully human IgG2 monoclonal antibody directed against OX40 (CD134), a costimulatory receptor. Prior anti-PD-1, anti-PD-L1 or anti-CTLA-4 therapy was permitted, and checkpoint inhibitors had been received by 40% to 50% of dose-escalation patients. In the dose-escalation cohort, 75% to 85% of patients were male, and the mean age was 60 years with a range of roughly 20 to 85. Among the approximately 50 dose-escalation patients, some 19 had hepatocellular carcinoma, 15 or so melanoma, 9 renal cell carcinoma and 9 head and neck cancer. Peripheral TCRbeta sequencing aimed to test whether ivuxolimab altered TCR sequence diversity and caused clonal T-cell expansion. Three dose-escalation patients achieved partial responses, one with hepatocellular carcinoma and two with cutaneous melanoma. Intravenous ivuxolimab was administered to patients every 2 weeks at six dose levels: 0.01, 0.1, 0.3, 1.5, 3 and 10 mg/kg. The monotherapy dose-escalation portion (N of about 57 patients) of the phase I ivuxolimab trial is reported in the paper. General conclusions and limits of the study: At doses of 0.1 to 3.0 mg/kg, clonal expansion of both CD4+ and CD8+ blood T cells was observed from baseline to week 6. Low levels of normalized T-cell clonal expansion were also seen in some patients who did not respond. The antigen specificity of the clonally expanded peripheral T cells was not determined. In the 0.1-3.0 mg/kg groups, partial responders had among the lowest normalized peripheral clonal expansion, particularly in CD8+ T cells. On average, CD8+ T cells showed more expanded clones than CD4+ T cells after ivuxolimab.

Sequenced here: CD4+ or CD8+ T cells sorted from blood, sampled in a trial of the OX40 agonist ivuxolimab. This receptor was obtained from an adult with an advanced solid tumor such as melanoma, head and neck, liver or kidney cancer. Recombination linked TRBV7-9 to TRBJ1-1, with no reliable assignment of the D segment. The CDR3 loop reads CASSPSSRETEAFF. The DNA reads TGTGCCAGCAGCCCTTCGTCCCGGGAAACTGAAGCTTTCTTT.